This record concerns one T cell receptor (beta chain) sequence. Its antigen is still unknown. The sample comes from a study of T cell repertoires in cytomegalovirus infection. Study in general: CMV infection together with matching HLA type was indicated by public TCR beta signatures. Regarding the study as a whole: Adding up the frequency of public TCR beta families identified people who carried CMV plus the relevant HLA. HLA-C-restricted CMV-specific TCR beta clonotypes prevailed in the ex vivo response.

TCRdb redid the calling of the reads with MiXCR, one entry per CDR3 protein. The repertoire holds approximately 700,000 distinct CDR3 sequences, with about 40% as singletons. What was sequenced was PBMCs. The clonotype comes from a human donor in good health (CMV status not recorded). Some clones in this sample may be carry-over from other donors' samples.

The CDR3 coding sequence is TGTGCCAGCAGCTCGGATCCCCACTACGAGCAGTACTTC. Its translation: CASSSDPHYEQYF. J is TRBJ2-7 and V is TRBV7-9; D call uncertain. The CDR3 runs to 13 residues. Trimming shortened V by 4 bases and J by 3 bases, and 10 bases separated the two germline ends. Per the germline V gene, CDR1 is SEHNR and CDR2 is FQNEAQ (reference sequence).